The rows below give T cell receptor beta chains drawn from one sample of a study of memory CD4+ T cells and cytomegalovirus serostatus. This table comes from immunoSEQ multiplex PCR, and its TCRdb copy is limited to in-frame clones, with some not included. The sample shows 85,000 to 100,000 clones, 80% of them seen only once. The sequencing sample was made of memory CD4+ T cells from blood. These receptor sequences come from an adult in good health and CMV-seropositive. Each CDR3 is given with its conserved first and last residue. D genes are given only for firm matches. Expanded clones are given a class, and other clones once, few, many or no size at all.

cdr3_nt | cdr3_aa | j_call | d_call | v_call | clone_size
TGTGCCAGCAGTGCAGTGCCCTCTGGAAACACCATATATTTT | CASSAVPSGNTIYF | TRBJ1-3 | - | TRBV2 | -
TGTGCCAGCAGCCTATCAGGGGGCGAAAAACTGTTTTTT | CASSLSGGEKLFF | TRBJ1-4 | TRBD1 | TRBV5-6 | few
TGTGCCAGCAGCTCGCCGTGGGCCGGGGAGCTGTTTTTT | CASSSPWAGELFF | TRBJ2-2 | - | TRBV7-6 | -
TGTGCCAGCAAAAGCGGAAACACAGATACGCAGTATTTT | CASKSGNTDTQYF | TRBJ2-3 | - | TRBV27 | -
TGTGCCAGCAGCTTAGACCGGAACACTGAAGCTTTCTTT | CASSLDRNTEAFF | TRBJ1-1 | - | TRBV11-2 | few
TGTGCCAGCAGTTTCTCCGATCAGCCCCAGCATTTT | CASSFSDQPQHF | TRBJ1-5 | - | TRBV28 | -
TGTGCCAGCAGTCGGGACTCCCTCTCTGGAAACACCATATATTTT | CASSRDSLSGNTIYF | TRBJ1-3 | - | TRBV6-1 | few
TGTGCCAGCTCACCAATGCAACGCTACGAGCAGTACTTC | CASSPMQRYEQYF | TRBJ2-7 | - | TRBV18 | few
TGTGCCAGCAGCTTCTCCTCGAAAGAGACCCAGTACTTC | CASSFSSKETQYF | TRBJ2-5 | - | TRBV11-2 | -
TGTGCCAGTTCGGGACTCAACACCGGGGAGCTGTTTTTT | CASSGLNTGELFF | TRBJ2-2 | - | TRBV19 | -
TGTGCCAGCAGTGAAAGGTTCCGGGACTCCTACGAGCAGTACTTC | CASSERFRDSYEQYF | TRBJ2-7 | - | TRBV25-1 | once
TGTGCCAGCAGTTACTGGGGGGGGAAGGAGACCCAGTACTTC | CASSYWGGKETQYF | TRBJ2-5 | TRBD2 | TRBV6-6 | once
TGTGCCAGCAGCCTTTACCTCGTCGGCACTGAAGCTTTCTTT | CASSLYLVGTEAFF | TRBJ1-1 | - | TRBV7-9 | -
TGTGCCAGCAGTTCTACCGGGACGGGGAACACTGAAGCTTTCTTT | CASSSTGTGNTEAFF | TRBJ1-1 | - | TRBV7-3 | -
TGTGCCAGCAGCGGGTCATACTACGAGCAGTACTTC | CASSGSYYEQYF | TRBJ2-7 | - | TRBV28 | -
TGCGCCAGCAGCTCGTCTGGGGATACCTACAATGAGCAGTTCTTC | CASSSSGDTYNEQFF | TRBJ2-1 | - | TRBV5-1 | few
TGTGCCAGCAGCTTAGGCGGGGATACCTACGAGCAGTACTTC | CASSLGGDTYEQYF | TRBJ2-7 | - | TRBV5-4 | -
TGTGCCAGCAGTGGGGACTTCGACTCCTACGAGCAGTACTTC | CASSGDFDSYEQYF | TRBJ2-7 | - | TRBV5-4 | -
TGTGCCAGCAGCACCCCCCTGAGACAAGGCGACCGTAGCAATCAGCCCCAGCATTTT | CASSTPLRQGDRSNQPQHF | TRBJ1-5 | - | TRBV9 | -
TGTGCCAGCAGTCCCCTAAGGGGAGAGGATGGCTACACCTTC | CASSPLRGEDGYTF | TRBJ1-2 | - | TRBV19 | few
TGTGCCAGCAGCCAAGTAGGCGAGCGGTCCTACAATGAGCAGTTCTTC | CASSQVGERSYNEQFF | TRBJ2-1 | - | TRBV4-2 | -
TGTGCCAGCACCTCTGTTAGCGGGAGTGGAGGGACCCAGTACTTC | CASTSVSGSGGTQYF | TRBJ2-5 | TRBD2 | TRBV7-9 | -
TGCGCCAGCAGCCGCGGGGGACAGGGCGATACTGAAGCTTTCTTT | CASSRGGQGDTEAFF | TRBJ1-1 | TRBD1 | TRBV5-1 | -
TGCGCCAGCAGCCGCCGGGACAGCTTTAATGAAAAACTGTTTTTT | CASSRRDSFNEKLFF | TRBJ1-4 | TRBD1 | TRBV4-3 | once
TGTGCCAGCAGGGGGACTAGCGGGAGGATGGAGCAGTACTTC | CASRGTSGRMEQYF | TRBJ2-7 | TRBD2 | TRBV28 | -
TGCGCCAGCAGCCAAGAGGGAGGAGCGGTGACTACCGGCGAGCAGTACTTC | CASSQEGGAVTTGEQYF | TRBJ2-7 | - | TRBV4-1 | -
TGTGCCAGCAGCTTAGGGACAGGGTCGAGGGAGACCCAGTACTTC | CASSLGTGSRETQYF | TRBJ2-5 | TRBD1 | TRBV7-2 | -
TGTGCCAGCAGCAGACAGGGAGGGGGGAACACTGAAGCTTTCTTT | CASSRQGGGNTEAFF | TRBJ1-1 | TRBD1 | TRBV6-4 | -
TGTGCCAGCGGACGGGAGGGCCCGGATGAGCAGTTCTTC | CASGREGPDEQFF | TRBJ2-1 | TRBD2 | TRBV2 | -
TGTGCCAGCAGCCCTCAAGGGGAAAAACTGTTTTTT | CASSPQGEKLFF | TRBJ1-4 | - | TRBV7-2 | -
TGTGCCAGCAGCTTTAGTACAGGGCTGATGAACACTGAAGCTTTCTTT | CASSFSTGLMNTEAFF | TRBJ1-1 | - | TRBV13 | -
TGTGCCAGCTCACCAAGGGCAGCCAACAATGAGCAGTTCTTC | CASSPRAANNEQFF | TRBJ2-1 | - | TRBV18 | -
TGTGCCAGCTTTAGGGGGAGAGGTGAGACCCAGTACTTC | CASFRGRGETQYF | TRBJ2-5 | - | TRBV6-5 | -
TGTGCCTGGAGCAGGGGTCTGAACACTGAAGCTTTCTTT | CAWSRGLNTEAFF | TRBJ1-1 | - | TRBV30 | once
TGTGCCAGCAGCCCCAGACAGGGGCGGTACACCGGGGAGCTGTTTTTT | CASSPRQGRYTGELFF | TRBJ2-2 | TRBD1 | TRBV7-2 | -
TGTGCCAGCAGTCAGGGGCGGGCTTTCTTT | CASSQGRAFF | TRBJ1-1 | - | TRBV28 | -
TGTGCCAGCAGCTTTCGGGACACTAGCACAGATACGCAGTATTTT | CASSFRDTSTDTQYF | TRBJ2-3 | - | TRBV7-9 | once
TGTGCCAGCAGCCCAGACAGGGTTGCTTTCTTT | CASSPDRVAFF | TRBJ1-1 | TRBD1 | TRBV2 | -
TGTGCCAGCAGTGGCAAGCGTAGAAGTGAGCAGTTCTTC | CASSGKRRSEQFF | TRBJ2-1 | - | TRBV6-1 | few
TGTGCCTGGAGTGTGACAGGGGGCGGCACTGAAGCTTTCTTT | CAWSVTGGGTEAFF | TRBJ1-1 | TRBD1 | TRBV30 | -
TGTGCCAGCAGCTTAGGTAATTCGCGCGAGCAGTACTTC | CASSLGNSREQYF | TRBJ2-7 | - | TRBV7-2 | -
TGTGCCAGCAGCTTAGCGAGTAAAAGCTTGGAATTGATGCAGTTCTTC | CASSLASKSLELMQFF | TRBJ2-1 | - | TRBV7-8 | -
TGTGCCAGCAGTGAACTACAAAACACCGGGGAGCTGTTTTTT | CASSELQNTGELFF | TRBJ2-2 | - | TRBV25-1 | -
TGTGCCAGCAGCGTAGCTCCGCTGGACACAGATACGCAGTATTTT | CASSVAPLDTDTQYF | TRBJ2-3 | - | TRBV9 | -
TGTGCCAGCCGGGACAACGCTAACTATGGCTACACCTTC | CASRDNANYGYTF | TRBJ1-2 | - | TRBV19 | -
TGTGCCAGCAGGGCTAGCGGGAGAGGTCTTGAGGAGACCCAGTACTTC | CASRASGRGLEETQYF | TRBJ2-5 | TRBD2 | TRBV13 | -
TGTGCCAGTAGTATGGCAGCAAGCAAAAACATTCAGTACTTC | CASSMAASKNIQYF | TRBJ2-4 | - | TRBV19 | many